Listed below are T cell receptor beta chains from one sample, sequenced in a study of response to subunit inactivated influenza vaccine. A single record per CDR3 protein comes from TCRdb applying MiXCR to the RT-PCR reads. This table has about 240,000 distinct CDR3 sequences, 10% to 15% appearing once. Sequencing used non-naive T cells sorted from PBMCs, obtained 14 days before vaccination. The receptors were sampled from a man in his fifties or sixties who received an inactivated influenza vaccine. CDR3s include the opening cysteine and the closing phenylalanine or tryptophan. A D gene is named only where the DNA matches it firmly. A row's size may be missing; if present it is once, few, many or a size class.

TRBV10-3,many,-,17,TRBJ2-1,TGTGCCATCAGTGCCGGGAGCGGAGACGTCTCCTACAATGAGCAGTTCTTC,CAISAGSGDVSYNEQFF
TRBV9,few,TRBD2,15,TRBJ2-5,TGTGCCAGCAGCGAGACACCGGGAGGGGGGGGAACCCAGTACTTC,CASSETPGGGGTQYF
TRBV6-2/TRBV6-3,few,-,17,TRBJ1-6,TGTGCCAGCAGTTACTCGACTCTGGCCGGGCGAGGGTCACCCCTCCACTTT,CASSYSTLAGRGSPLHF
TRBV7-2,many,-,15,TRBJ1-2,TGTGCCAGCAGCTTAGACGGGGTGGGAGGCTATGGCTACACCTTC,CASSLDGVGGYGYTF
TRBV28,many,TRBD2,15,TRBJ2-4,TGTGCCAGCAGTTCACCCCGCCGGGGGGGGTACATTCAGTACTTC,CASSSPRRGGYIQYF
TRBV4-1,many,-,14,TRBJ1-4,TGCGCCAGCAGCTACAGGGAGGGGGATGAAAAACTGTTTTTT,CASSYREGDEKLFF
TRBV28,few,-,14,TRBJ2-7,TGTGCCAGCAGTTTAGGCAGCCTATCCTACGAGCAGTACTTC,CASSLGSLSYEQYF
TRBV20-1,few,-,14,TRBJ2-5,TGCAGTGCAATCCTCATAGGGTCCCAAGAGACCCAGTACTTC,CSAILIGSQETQYF
TRBV5-1,few,TRBD2,15,TRBJ2-5,TGCGCCAGCAGCGGTGGACTAGCGGGACCAGAGACCCAGTACTTC,CASSGGLAGPETQYF
TRBV4-2,-,-,16,TRBJ2-7,TGTGCCAGCAGCCAAGATCTAGGGCTAGCGACTACGGAGCAGTACTTC,CASSQDLGLATTEQYF
TRBV20-1,many,TRBD1,15,TRBJ1-1,TGCAGTGCTATCCCTCCGGGACAGGGGAAGCCTGAAGCTTTCTTT,CSAIPPGQGKPEAFF
TRBV27,few,TRBD2,14,TRBJ2-7,TGTGCCAGCGGACTTAGCGGGACCTCCTACGAGCAGTACTTC,CASGLSGTSYEQYF
TRBV29-1,-,-,10,TRBJ2-3,TGCAGCGTTGAAACCGGAGAGCAGTATTTT,CSVETGEQYF
TRBV7-9,-,TRBD1,12,TRBJ1-2,TGTGCCAGCAGCTCCGGACAGGTGGGCTACACCTTC,CASSSGQVGYTF
TRBV28,-,-,12,TRBJ1-4,TGTGCCAGCAGTTTAACGACGGAAAAACTGTTTTTT,CASSLTTEKLFF
TRBV6-5,-,TRBD2,18,TRBJ2-3,TGTGCCAGCAGTTACTCAGCCGTCTCGGGGGGGCCAACAGATACGCAGTATTTT,CASSYSAVSGGPTDTQYF
TRBV28,many,-,14,TRBJ2-5,TGTGCCAGCAGTTGGCAGGCAAGACAAGAGACCCAGTACTTC,CASSWQARQETQYF
TRBV12-3/TRBV12-4,-,TRBD1,13,TRBJ2-7,TGTGCCAGCAGTCCCAGGACAGGCTACGAGCACTACTTC,CASSPRTGYEHYF
TRBV24-1,few,TRBD2,18,TRBJ2-5,TGTGCCACCAGTGACGCCACGCCCGGCGGGGGTCAGTCCAAGACCCAGTACTTC,CATSDATPGGGQSKTQYF
TRBV9,-,TRBD2,15,TRBJ2-7,TGTGCCAGCAGCGTAGGAGCGGGGCGATCCTACGAGCAGTACTTC,CASSVGAGRSYEQYF
TRBV5-1,many,TRBD1,16,TRBJ2-2,TGCGCCAGCAGCTTGGTCGGGACAGGGGAAGGCGGGGAGCTGTTTTTT,CASSLVGTGEGGELFF
TRBV7-2,-,-,16,TRBJ1-2,TGTGCCAGCAGCTCGCAGACCGGACGGACCGGCTATGGCTACACCTTC,CASSSQTGRTGYGYTF
TRBV28,-,-,13,TRBJ2-7,TGTGCCAGCAGGGTGACGGCCACCTACGAGCAGTACTTC,CASRVTATYEQYF
TRBV7-2,-,TRBD1,13,TRBJ2-3,TGTGCCAGCAGCCGGGGGGACAGGGGGACGCAGTATTTT,CASSRGDRGTQYF
TRBV5-1,many,TRBD1,15,TRBJ2-2,TGCGCCAGCAGCTTCGGACAGGGGAACACCGGGGAGCTGTTTTTT,CASSFGQGNTGELFF
TRBV11-2,few,-,15,TRBJ2-4,TGTGCCAGCGCGTTGGGGAGCTCGGCCAAAAACATTCAGTACTTC,CASALGSSAKNIQYF
TRBV7-6,-,-,13,TRBJ2-1,TGTGCCAGCAGCTCCCGGGAGAAAGGTGAGCAGTTCTTC,CASSSREKGEQFF
TRBV21-1,-,-,12,TRBJ2-5,TGTGCCAGCAGCAGTGACTTACTTGGGGGATACTTC,CASSSDLLGGYF
TRBV20-1,few,-,15,TRBJ2-3,TGCAGTGCTAGACTGCCAGGCGCTAGCACAGATACGCAGTATTTT,CSARLPGASTDTQYF
TRBV3-1,few,-,16,TRBJ2-7,TGTGCCAGCAGCCCAAGACGGGCGCCCGGTACATACGAGCAGTACTTC,CASSPRRAPGTYEQYF
TRBV7-2,once,-,15,TRBJ2-7,TGTGCCAGCAGCTTAGGACAGGACCCCATCTACGAGCAGTACTTC,CASSLGQDPIYEQYF
TRBV10-2,few,-,15,TRBJ1-4,TGCGCCAGCAGTGAGATCGGGGGCTCGGATGAAAAACTGTTTTTT,CASSEIGGSDEKLFF
TRBV6-1,few,TRBD1,13,TRBJ2-1,TGTGCCAGCAGGGACAGGGAATACAATGAGCAGTTCTTC,CASRDREYNEQFF
TRBV4-3,many,-,15,TRBJ2-2,TGCGCCAGCAGCCAAGCACTCAGGGGGGCCGGGGAGCTGTTTTTT,CASSQALRGAGELFF
TRBV4-2,many,TRBD1,14,TRBJ2-5,TGTGCCAGCAGCCCCCTAGGACAGGGCGAGACCCAGTACTTC,CASSPLGQGETQYF
TRBV18,few,-,15,TRBJ2-4,TGTGCCAGCGCCCCCCCGCAGGGAAGCAAAAACATTCAGTACTTC,CASAPPQGSKNIQYF
TRBV5-6,few,-,12,TRBJ1-6,TGTGCCAGCAGCTCGGATAATTCACCCCTCCACTTT,CASSSDNSPLHF
TRBV7-2,few,TRBD2,15,TRBJ2-7,TGTGCCAGCAGCCCAGCCGGGACTAGCTATGGCGAGCAGTACTTC,CASSPAGTSYGEQYF
TRBV12-3/TRBV12-4,few,TRBD1,14,TRBJ1-6,TGTGCCAGCAGTTTCGACAGGGGAAATTCACCCCTCCACTTT,CASSFDRGNSPLHF
TRBV4-2,few,TRBD2,16,TRBJ2-2,TGTGCCAGCAGCCACCAAGCGGGGGGGCTAGACGGGGAGCTGTTTTTT,CASSHQAGGLDGELFF
TRBV6-2/TRBV6-3,-,TRBD1,19,TRBJ2-5,TGTGCCAGCAGTTACGGTAGGGGGCAGCCCGGCGCCCTTCAAGAGACCCAGTACTTC,CASSYGRGQPGALQETQYF
TRBV20-1,few,-,15,TRBJ2-5,TGCAGTGCTAGAGATGGGGCGGGTCCCCAAGAGACCCAGTACTTC,CSARDGAGPQETQYF
TRBV24-1,-,TRBD1,14,TRBJ2-2,TGTGCCACAGGGACAGGGTCGAGAACCGGGGAGCTGTTTTTT,CATGTGSRTGELFF
TRBV5-1,many,-,15,TRBJ2-1,TGCGCCAGCAGCTTGGCGGGTGTGTCCTACAATGAGCAGTTCTTC,CASSLAGVSYNEQFF
TRBV15,few,TRBD1,16,TRBJ2-3,TGTGCCACCAGCAGGGGTGACAGGGTAATGACAGATACGCAGTATTTT,CATSRGDRVMTDTQYF
TRBV28,few,TRBD2,14,TRBJ2-7,TGTGCCAGCAGTGTGACTAGCGGGGGTTACGAGCAGTACTTC,CASSVTSGGYEQYF
TRBV12-3/TRBV12-4,few,-,16,TRBJ2-5,TGTGCCAGCAGTTTGGGCCTGTTAGGAACCCAAGAGACCCAGTACTTC,CASSLGLLGTQETQYF